Below are 30 T cell receptor beta chains sequenced from a single sample in a study of cytomegalovirus exposure and HLA in healthy donors. The PCR made use of 60 Vbeta and 13 Jbeta primers. Profiled with immunoSEQ multiplex PCR; TCRdb holds only in-frame clones, not every one. The sample holds 85,000 to 90,000 clones. Sequencing was done on a sample of PBMCs. The receptors originated from a man aged 50-59 years in good health and CMV-seropositive.

V and J are TRBV2 and TRBJ2-7; D is possibly TRBD2 (6 bases). This CDR3 has 14 amino acids. The germline V gene encodes CDR1 SNHLY and CDR2 FYNNEI. V gave up 8 bases and J gave up 3 bases, with 17 bases separating them. CDR3 amino acids: CASGTEGPYYEQYF. DNA for the CDR3: TGTGCCAGCGGGACGGAGGGTCCATACTACGAGCAGTACTTC.

J is TRBJ2-5 and V is TRBV30; 11 bases align to TRBD2. V lost 7 bases, J lost 5 bases, and 12 bases stayed unmatched. The V gene's germline CDR1 is GTSNPN and CDR2 SVGIG (reference sequence). This CDR3 has 15 residues. The CDR3 loop reads CASTSSGRALETQYF. For the CDR3, the DNA is TGTGCCTCAACAAGTAGCGGGAGGGCGCTTGAGACCCAGTACTTC.

The chain uses TRBV5-1 and TRBJ1-3; the D is unclear. This CDR3 is built from 15 residues. Between the trimmed V and J ends, which lost 0 bases and 0 bases, there was a span of 7 bases. The germline CDR1 and CDR2 sequences are SGHRS and YFSETQ. The chain's CDR3 is CASSLAGGSGNTIYF. Here the CDR3 DNA reads TGCGCCAGCAGCTTGGCCGGAGGCTCTGGAAACACCATATATTTT.

This chain connects TRBV7-9 to TRBJ1-5; 10 bases match TRBD1. J gave up 1 base and V 4 bases, and 1 base lay outside the gene matches. The germline V gene has CDR1 SEHNR and CDR2 FQNEAQ (reference sequence). CDR3 length: 15 amino acids. This chain's CDR3 is CASSWTGGSNQPQHF. DNA for the CDR3: TGTGCCAGCAGCTGGACAGGGGGAAGCAATCAGCCCCAGCATTTT.

J is TRBJ1-2 and V is TRBV9, with a weak D call TRBD1 (6 bases). CDR1 SGDLS and CDR2 YYNGEE come from the germline V gene. The CDR3 runs to 16 residues. V was pared by 0 bases and J by 7 bases, with 19 bases between. DNA of the CDR3: TGTGCCAGCAGCGTAGCCGAAGCGGGGGGGCATGGTGGCTACACCTTC. Amino acids: CASSVAEAGGHGGYTF.

The rearrangement uses TRBV19 and TRBJ1-4; perhaps TRBD1 as D (5 bases). The CDR3 runs 13 residues. Deletions cut 6 bases from V and 7 bases from J, with 12 bases between. Germline V gives CDR1 LNHDA, CDR2 SQIVND (reference sequence). The CDR3, as DNA: TGTGCCAGTAGCCGACAGTCTGGTGAAAAACTGTTTTTT. Its protein product is CASSRQSGEKLFF. The whole variable domain, filled in from reference TRBV19 and TRBJ1-4, reads DGGITQSPKYLFRKEGQNVTLSCEQNLNHDAMYWYRQDPGQGLRLIYYSQIVNDFQKGDIAEGYSVSREKKESFPLTVTSAQKNPTAFYLCASSRQSGEKLFFGSGTQLSVL.

The chain combines TRBV7-8 with TRBJ1-2; TRBD1 agrees at 9 bases. Germline V gene lookup returns CDR1 SGHVS and CDR2 FQNEAQ. J lost 6 bases, V lost 5 bases, and 13 bases had no gene match. The CDR3 is 16 amino acids. CDR3 residues: CASSDRDRVLANGYTF. Here the CDR3 DNA reads TGTGCCAGCAGCGACCGGGACAGGGTTTTGGCTAATGGCTACACCTTC.

The rearrangement links TRBV7-2 to TRBJ2-1; 11 bases are a match to TRBD2. The CDR3 runs 13 residues. CDR1 is SGHTA and CDR2 is FQGNSA in the germline V gene. V was clipped by 8 bases and J by 6 bases; unmatched bases: 3. CDR3 protein: CASSTSGSNEQFF. CDR3 DNA sequence: TGTGCCAGCTCCACTAGCGGGAGCAATGAGCAGTTCTTC.

This chain links TRBV4-1 with TRBJ2-1, with 7 nucleotides matching TRBD1. J lost 5 bases, V lost 3 bases, and 7 bases had no gene match. Germline loops: CDR1 MGHRA, CDR2 YSYEKL. CDR3 length: 15 amino acids. CDR3 bases: TGCGCCAGCAGCCACCCCAGGGGGAAAGACAATGAGCAGTTCTTC. This encodes CASSHPRGKDNEQFF.

V gene TRBV7-2 combines with J gene TRBJ2-2; 9 nucleotides line up with TRBD1. V lost 7 bases, J lost 5 bases, and 8 bases stayed unmatched. This CDR3 spans 15 amino acids. Germline V gene lookup returns CDR1 SGHTA and CDR2 FQGNSA. The CDR3 spells CASNSGTGSTGELFF. In nucleotides, the CDR3 is TGTGCCAGCAACTCCGGGACAGGGTCGACCGGGGAGCTGTTTTTT.

This chain connects TRBV10-3 to TRBJ1-1; TRBD1 is a possible D gene (6 bases). Germline assignment: CDR1 ENHRY and CDR2 SYGVKD. This CDR3 contains 12 residues. Trimming took off 10 bases at V and 5 bases at J, with 14 bases between the two ends. CDR3 DNA: TGTGCCAGCGTAGGGGGGGAGACTGAAGCTTTCTTT. Translating it yields CASVGGETEAFF.

The rearrangement uses TRBV30 and TRBJ2-7, with 11 bases matching TRBD2. Germline V CDR1 and CDR2: GTSNPN, SVGIG (reference sequence). CDR3 length equals 13 residues. With 5 bases clipped from V and 4 bases from J, the junction kept 4 bases outside the gene matches. The CDR3 nucleotides read TGTGCCTGGGCTAGCGGGAGGACGTACGAGCAGTACTTC. Its translation is CAWASGRTYEQYF.

This sequence joins TRBV9 and TRBJ2-1; TRBD2 might be the D (5 bases). This CDR3 comprises 13 residues. Germline CDR1 reads SGDLS; CDR2 reads YYNGEE. The germline V and J ends were trimmed by 5 bases and 10 bases, with 16 bases remaining between them. The CDR3 coding sequence is TGTGCCAGCAGGGGAGACTTCTTTGGGGAGCAGTTCTTC. Translated, it gives CASRGDFFGEQFF.

V usage is TRBV11-3 and J usage is TRBJ2-2; tentatively, D is TRBD1 (6 bases). This CDR3 region has 17 residues. The ends were cut back, 5 bases at V and 0 bases at J, with 16 bases in the middle. Germline CDR1 and CDR2: SGHNT and YENEEA. The CDR3 DNA follows: TGTGCCAGCAGCCCGCAAAATACAGGGCCGAACACCGGGGAGCTGTTTTTT. Its translation is CASSPQNTGPNTGELFF.

This sequence joins TRBV13 and TRBJ1-1; D gene ambiguous. The CDR3 runs 13 residues. Germline values: CDR1 PRHDT, CDR2 FYEKMQ (reference sequence). The V end was cut by 2 bases, the J end by 5 bases, with 9 bases between. For the CDR3, the DNA is TGTGCCAGCAGCTTAAGGTTGAGGACTGAAGCTTTCTTT. This sequence encodes CASSLRLRTEAFF.

This chain joins TRBV18 and TRBJ2-5, with 12 bases identical to TRBD2. The CDR3 has 17 residues. The V gene's germline CDR1 is KGHSH and CDR2 LQKENI. Losses at the gene ends were 1 base for V and 0 bases for J; bases not matched to a gene: 3. The CDR3 region is CASSPRLAGEYQETQYF. Written as DNA, the CDR3 is TGTGCCAGCTCACCACGACTAGCGGGAGAATACCAAGAGACCCAGTACTTC. The full variable domain, in which reference TRBV18 and TRBJ2-5 provide the parts outside the CDR3, is NAGVMQNPRHLVRRRGQEARLRCSPMKGHSHVYWYRQLPEEGLKFMVYLQKENIIDESGMPKERFSAEFPKEGPSILRIQQVVRGDSAAYFCASSPRLAGEYQETQYFGPGTRLLVL.

Concerning this clone itself: Because it lacks the conserved phenylalanine or tryptophan at the end, this CDR3 is likely a read error. No DNA is shown, since the ends of the CDR3 on it are uncertain; the CDR3 is the one TCRdb lists. The chain is built from TRBV4-2 and TRBJ1-2; the table's D call of TRBD1 was not tested on the DNA. The germline V gene encodes CDR1 LGHNA and CDR2 YNFKEQ. The CDR3 region is 16 residues in length, termini included. The CDR3 protein is CASSQDRAGHSPIVVS.

The chain is built from TRBV9 and TRBJ2-2, with D possibly matching TRBD1 (6 bases). This CDR3 spans 14 amino acids. V was trimmed by 4 bases and J by 3 bases, leaving 10 bases between them. Germline CDR1 SGDLS, CDR2 YYNGEE. CDR3 DNA sequence: TGTGCCAGCAGCTGGGGGCCCGACACCGGGGAGCTGTTTTTT. Translated, it gives CASSWGPDTGELFF.

The chain employs TRBV7-2 and TRBJ2-1, with 7 bases that match TRBD2. The CDR3 runs 15 residues. Per germline, CDR1 SGHTA and CDR2 FQGNSA. With 3 bases clipped from V and 2 bases from J, the junction kept 4 bases outside the gene matches. The CDR3 DNA reads TGTGCCAGCAGCTTCCTAGCGGCCACCTACAATGAGCAGTTCTTC. Translation gives CASSFLAATYNEQFF.

The chain joins TRBV28 to TRBJ1-2, with a weak D call TRBD1 (6 bases). Germline CDR1 and CDR2: MDHEN and SYDVKM. V gave up 5 bases and J gave up 8 bases, with 18 bases separating them. CDR3 length: 14 amino acids. The CDR3 region has the DNA TGTGCCAGCAGTCCGTCTGGCGGGGGCGAGGGCTACACCTTC. Translating it yields CASSPSGGGEGYTF.

CDR3 sequence (DNA): TGTGCCAGCAGCTTAGGTCATCTAGCGGGAGGTAACAATGAGCAGTTCTTC. Translation: CASSLGHLAGGNNEQFF. The chain joins TRBV7-9 to TRBJ2-1; 11 nucleotides align to TRBD2. CDR3 length: 17 residues. Looked up from germline, CDR1 is SEHNR and CDR2 is FQNEAQ (reference sequence). The V gene end was trimmed by 1 base and the J gene end by 5 bases; junction bases not matched to a gene: 7.

As to this clone: The same CDR3 arises from other DNA sequences in this sample as well. CDR3 in DNA: TGCGCCAGCAGCCAAAGGCTAGCGGGAGAGACCCAGTACTTC. Translated: CASSQRLAGETQYF. The chain has TRBV4-3 and TRBJ2-5; 8 nucleotides match TRBD2. V trimming: 2 bases; J trimming: 4 bases; junction bases outside the gene matches: 3. This CDR3 contains 14 residues. Germline CDR1 and CDR2: LGHNA and YSLEER.

This chain joins TRBV9 and TRBJ2-4, with 7 nucleotides matching TRBD2. The CDR3 is 16 amino acids. Germline lookup yields CDR1 SGDLS and CDR2 YYNGEE. The J segment lost 5 bases and the V segment lost 0 bases, leaving 8 bases of the junction unmatched. CDR3 coding DNA: TGTGCCAGCAGCGTAGCTACGGGTGGGGGGGAAAACATTCAGTACTTC. It translates to CASSVATGGGENIQYF.

The chain couples TRBV19 to TRBJ2-1, with TRBD2 matching 7 bases. The CDR3 is 16 amino acids. The germline V gene has CDR1 LNHDA and CDR2 SQIVND (reference sequence). V trimming: 7 bases; J trimming: 7 bases; junction bases outside the gene matches: 16. The CDR3 sequence is CASTPPGRELGNEQFF. CDR3 nucleotides: TGTGCCAGTACCCCTCCGGGGCGGGAGCTAGGAAATGAGCAGTTCTTC.

The chain combines TRBV4-3 with TRBJ2-3; 10 bases are shared with TRBD2. The germline V gene encodes CDR1 LGHNA and CDR2 YSLEER. This CDR3 comprises 17 residues. The trim removed 0 bases at V and 6 bases at J, leaving 9 bases unmatched. CDR3 nucleotide sequence: TGCGCCAGCAGCCAAGATCGCGGACTAGCGGAGGGGGATACGCAGTATTTT. Translating it yields CASSQDRGLAEGDTQYF.

The chain employs TRBV4-1 and TRBJ2-5; 7 nucleotides agree with TRBD2. The V and J ends lost 3 bases and 5 bases, in that order; junction bases with no gene match: 21. The CDR3 spans 19 residues. Looked up from germline, CDR1 is MGHRA and CDR2 is YSYEKL. The CDR3 sequence is CASSQGGRQYRARGETQYF. The CDR3 region has the DNA TGCGCCAGCAGCCAGGGAGGGAGACAGTACCGGGCGAGGGGCGAGACCCAGTACTTC.

This chain joins TRBV4-3 and TRBJ2-1; 7 bases match TRBD1. The CDR3 loop spans 15 amino acids. Germline loops: CDR1 LGHNA, CDR2 YSLEER. V lost 0 bases and J lost 7; bases outside the gene matches: 6. The CDR3, as DNA: TGCGCCAGCAGCCAAGACGGGACAGTGGGGAATGAGCAGTTCTTC. It codes for CASSQDGTVGNEQFF.

As concerns this clone: One end of the junction does not line up with germline, which may come from a read error. The chain has TRBV7-7 and TRBJ1-4; D possibly corresponds to TRBD1 (5 bases). There are 13 residues in the CDR3. Germline V gives CDR1 SSHAT, CDR2 FNYEAQ (reference sequence). The CDR3 bases are TGTGCTAGCAGCTTAGACAGCGGAGAAAAACTGTTTTTT. Its translation: CASSLDSGEKLFF. Full variable domain (outside the CDR3, taken from reference TRBV7-7 and TRBJ1-4): GAGVSQSPRYKVTKRGQDVTLRCDPISSHATLYWYQQALGQGPEFLTYFNYEAQPDKSGLPSDRFSAERPEGSISTLTIQRTEQRDSAMYRCASSLDSGEKLFFGSGTQLSVL.

The chain employs TRBV6-5 and TRBJ1-2, with unresolved D. CDR1 is MNHEY, CDR2 SVGAGI, per germline. This CDR3 is 13 amino acids long. V was trimmed by 1 base and J by 6 bases, leaving 9 bases between them. The DNA for the CDR3 is TGTGCCAGCAGTTACTGGCAGGAGGATGGCTACACCTTC. Protein sequence: CASSYWQEDGYTF.

The V gene is TRBV2, the J gene TRBJ2-1, with a possible D match to TRBD1 (5 bases). Trimming shortened V by 6 bases and J by 7 bases, and 10 bases separated the two germline ends. The CDR3 extends over 12 amino acids. Germline CDR1 is SNHLY and CDR2 is FYNNEI. The CDR3 DNA is TGTGCCAGCAGAAGAGACAGAAATGAGCAGTTCTTC. Protein: CASRRDRNEQFF.